This T cell receptor (beta chain) is from a study of T cell responses to AZD1222 COVID-19 vaccine. The study, taken as a whole, reports: In the spike-specific TCR repertoire, nearly half reportedly target unmutated variant regions. Clonal diversity was possibly underestimated, and white British individuals and females predominated among donors.

Comments on this clone: What it binds is unknown.

Timing groups of about 4 and about 12 weeks for second doses were pooled. Libraries were prepared by immunoSEQ multiplex PCR; TCRdb keeps only in-frame clonotypes and omits some of them. The sample lists about 88,000 clones, less than 95% occurring once. Looked up from germline, CDR1 is SGHRS and CDR2 is YFSETQ. This CDR3 is 13 amino acids long. V dropped 0 bases and J dropped 11 bases, with 14 bases sitting between them. The genes are TRBV5-1 and TRBJ1-1; D call uncertain. Source: peripheral blood, taken 28 days after the second AZD1222 dose. This TCR derives from an adult who received the AZD1222 COVID-19 vaccine. In nucleotides, the CDR3 is TGCGCCAGCAGCTTGGTGCTAGAGGAGAGGGCTTTCTTT. Amino acids: CASSLVLEERAFF.